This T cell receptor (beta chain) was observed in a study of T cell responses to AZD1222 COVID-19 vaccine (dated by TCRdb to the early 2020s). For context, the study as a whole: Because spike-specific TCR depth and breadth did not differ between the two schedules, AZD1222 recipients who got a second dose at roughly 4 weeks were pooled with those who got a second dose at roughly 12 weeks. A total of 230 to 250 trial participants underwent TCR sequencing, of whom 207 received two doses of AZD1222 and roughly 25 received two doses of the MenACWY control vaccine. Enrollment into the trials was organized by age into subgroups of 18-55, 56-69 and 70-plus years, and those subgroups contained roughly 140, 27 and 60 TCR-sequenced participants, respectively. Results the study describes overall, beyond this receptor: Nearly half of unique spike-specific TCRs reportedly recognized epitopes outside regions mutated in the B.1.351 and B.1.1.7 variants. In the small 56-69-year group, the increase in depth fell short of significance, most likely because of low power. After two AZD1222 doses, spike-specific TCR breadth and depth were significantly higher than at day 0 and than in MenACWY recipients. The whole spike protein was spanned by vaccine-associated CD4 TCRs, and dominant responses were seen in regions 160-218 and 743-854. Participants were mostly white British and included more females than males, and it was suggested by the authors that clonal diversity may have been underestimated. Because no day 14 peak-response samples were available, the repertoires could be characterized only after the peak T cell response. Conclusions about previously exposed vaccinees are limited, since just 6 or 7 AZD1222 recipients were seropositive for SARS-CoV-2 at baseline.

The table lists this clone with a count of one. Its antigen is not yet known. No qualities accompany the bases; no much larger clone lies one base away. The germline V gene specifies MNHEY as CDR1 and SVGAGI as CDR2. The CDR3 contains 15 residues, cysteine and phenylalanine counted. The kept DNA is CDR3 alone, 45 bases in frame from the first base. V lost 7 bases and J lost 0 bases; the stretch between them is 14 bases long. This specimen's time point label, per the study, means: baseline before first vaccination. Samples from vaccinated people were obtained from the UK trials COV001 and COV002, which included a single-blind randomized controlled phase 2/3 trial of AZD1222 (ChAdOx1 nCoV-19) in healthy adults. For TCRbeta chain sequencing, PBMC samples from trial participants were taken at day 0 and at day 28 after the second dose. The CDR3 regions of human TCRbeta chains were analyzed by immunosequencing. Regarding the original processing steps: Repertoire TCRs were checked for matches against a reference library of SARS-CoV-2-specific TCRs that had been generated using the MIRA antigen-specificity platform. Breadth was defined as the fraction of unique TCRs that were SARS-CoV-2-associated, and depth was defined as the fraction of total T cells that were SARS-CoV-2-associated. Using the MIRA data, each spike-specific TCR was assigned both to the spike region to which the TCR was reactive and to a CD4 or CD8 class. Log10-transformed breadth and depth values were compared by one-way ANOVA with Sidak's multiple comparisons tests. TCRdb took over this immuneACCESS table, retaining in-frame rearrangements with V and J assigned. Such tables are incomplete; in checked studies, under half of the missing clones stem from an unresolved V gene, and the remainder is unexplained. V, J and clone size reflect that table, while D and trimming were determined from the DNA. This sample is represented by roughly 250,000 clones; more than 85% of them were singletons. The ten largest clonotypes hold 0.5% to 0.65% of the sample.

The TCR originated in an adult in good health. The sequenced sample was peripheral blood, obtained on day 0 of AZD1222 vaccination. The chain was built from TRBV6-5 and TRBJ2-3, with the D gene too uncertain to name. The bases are TGTGCCAGCATCGAACGAAAGGGTAGCACAGATACGCAGTATTTT. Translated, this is CASIERKGSTDTQYF.